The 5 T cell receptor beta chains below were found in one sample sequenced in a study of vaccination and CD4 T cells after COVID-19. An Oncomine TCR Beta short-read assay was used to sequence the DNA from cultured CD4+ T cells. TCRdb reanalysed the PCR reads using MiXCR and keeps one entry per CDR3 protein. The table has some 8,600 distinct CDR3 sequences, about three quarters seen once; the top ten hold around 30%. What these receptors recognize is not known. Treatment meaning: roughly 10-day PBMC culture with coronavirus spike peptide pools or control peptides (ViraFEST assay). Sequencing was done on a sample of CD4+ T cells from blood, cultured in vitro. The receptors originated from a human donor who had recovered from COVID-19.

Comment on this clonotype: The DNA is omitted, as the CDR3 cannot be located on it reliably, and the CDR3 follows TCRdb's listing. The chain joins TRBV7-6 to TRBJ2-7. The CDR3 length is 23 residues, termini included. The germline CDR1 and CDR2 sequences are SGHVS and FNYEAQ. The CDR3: CASTNQTSMYLCASSLQPYEQYF.

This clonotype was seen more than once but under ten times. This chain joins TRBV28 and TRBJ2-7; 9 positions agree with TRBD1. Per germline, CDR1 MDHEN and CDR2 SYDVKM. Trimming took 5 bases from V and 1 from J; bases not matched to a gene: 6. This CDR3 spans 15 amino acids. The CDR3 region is CASSHTGTGSYEQYF. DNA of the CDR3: TGTGCCAGCAGTCATACCGGGACAGGGTCCTACGAGCAGTACTTC.

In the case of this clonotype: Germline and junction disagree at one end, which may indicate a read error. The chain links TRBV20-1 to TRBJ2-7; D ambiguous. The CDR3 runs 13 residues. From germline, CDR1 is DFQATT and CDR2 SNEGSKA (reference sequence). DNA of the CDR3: TGCAGTGCTAGAGATTTCGGCCAGTTGGAGTTGAGCTTC. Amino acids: CSARDFGQLELSF.

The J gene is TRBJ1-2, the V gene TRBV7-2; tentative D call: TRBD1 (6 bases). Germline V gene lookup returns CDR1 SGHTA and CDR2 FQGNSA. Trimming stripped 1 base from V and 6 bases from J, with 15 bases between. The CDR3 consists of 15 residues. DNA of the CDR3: TGTGCCAGCAGCTTAGAGTCGCAGGGGTATGATGGCTACACCTTC. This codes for CASSLESQGYDGYTF. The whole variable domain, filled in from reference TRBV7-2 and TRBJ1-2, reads GAGVSQSPSNKVTEKGKDVELRCDPISGHTALYWYRQSLGQGLEFLIYFQGNSAPDKSGLPSDRFSAERTGGSVSTLTIQRTQQEDSAVYLCASSLESQGYDGYTFGSGTRLTVV.

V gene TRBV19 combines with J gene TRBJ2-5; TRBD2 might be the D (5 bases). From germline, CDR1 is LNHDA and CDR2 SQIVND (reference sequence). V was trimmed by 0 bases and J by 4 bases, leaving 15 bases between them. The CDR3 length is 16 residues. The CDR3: CASSIDGPRRIETQYF. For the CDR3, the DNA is TGTGCCAGTAGTATAGATGGCCCGCGGAGGATAGAGACCCAGTACTTC.